A selection of T cell receptor beta chains follows, all from one sample in a study of PD-1 blockade in classical Hodgkin lymphoma. Generated by immunoSEQ multiplex PCR, the TCRdb table keeps only in-frame clones and is missing some. The sample holds about 50,000 clones, around 75% seen once. This sample comprised peripheral blood mononuclear cells (PBMCs), obtained before the second cycle of nivolumab. The receptors here all came from a human donor with classical Hodgkin lymphoma. Each CDR3 is given with its conserved first and last residue. A D gene is named only where the DNA matches it firmly. Clone sizes are given selectively: once, few, many, or a class where the clone is expanded.

>TRBJ2-3|-|-|TRBV6-5
CASSPGSVPPGTQYF
TGTGCCAGCAGCCCGGGTAGTGTCCCTCCGGGTACGCAGTATTTT
>TRBJ1-5|-|TRBD1|TRBV7-2
CASSSRTGPGQPQHF
TGTGCCAGCAGCTCCCGGACAGGGCCGGGGCAGCCCCAGCATTTT
>TRBJ2-7|-|TRBD1|TRBV7-9
CASSPHGDRGGYEQYF
TGTGCCAGCAGCCCCCACGGGGACAGGGGCGGGTACGAGCAGTACTTC
>TRBJ2-6|-|-|TRBV30
CAWSAPPGSGANVLTF
TGTGCCTGGAGCGCCCCCCCAGGCTCTGGGGCCAACGTCCTGACTTTC
>TRBJ1-1|-|TRBD1|TRBV6-6
CASRTGQGGLEAFF
TGTGCCAGCAGGACCGGACAGGGAGGGCTCGAAGCTTTCTTT
>TRBJ2-7|-|TRBD1|TRBV11-2
CASSPDRGGFEQYF
TGCGCCAGCAGCCCGGACAGGGGAGGGTTCGAGCAGTACTTC
>TRBJ1-5|-|-|TRBV5-6
CASSLGAGGQPQHF
TGTGCCAGCAGCTTGGGGGCAGGCGGTCAGCCCCAGCATTTT
>TRBJ2-3|-|-|TRBV30
CAWSTRATDTQYF
TGTGCCTGGAGTACCCGGGCCACAGATACGCAGTATTTT
>TRBJ1-2|-|-|TRBV6-5
CASSERHVKGYTF
TGTGCCAGCAGTGAACGACACGTTAAAGGCTACACCTTC
>TRBJ2-1|-|TRBD2|TRBV11-2
CASSWATGTSVDEQFF
TGTGCCAGCAGCTGGGCTACGGGGACTAGCGTCGATGAGCAGTTCTTC
>TRBJ2-7|-|-|TRBV20-1
CSASDHEQYF
TGCAGTGCTAGTGACCACGAGCAGTACTTC
>TRBJ2-5|few|-|TRBV7-2
CASSTGLAAQTQYF
TGTGCCAGCAGCACGGGACTCGCGGCGCAGACCCAGTACTTC
>TRBJ1-1|-|-|TRBV30
CAWSVRMAAMAGGIRGTEAFF
TGTGCCTGGAGCGTACGAATGGCGGCCATGGCCGGGGGGATAAGGGGCACTGAAGCTTTCTTT
>TRBJ1-1|many|-|TRBV18
CASSPRVQAAVGTEAFF
TGTGCCAGCTCACCTCGGGTACAGGCAGCCGTGGGCACTGAAGCTTTCTTT
>TRBJ2-7|-|TRBD1|TRBV11-3
CASSRGQAYEQYF
TGTGCCAGCAGCCGGGGACAGGCCTACGAGCAGTACTTC
>TRBJ1-2|-|TRBD1|TRBV14
CASSQDGRGQARF
TGTGCCAGCAGCCAAGATGGCCGCGGACAGGCGCGCTTC
>TRBJ1-3|once|-|TRBV5-1
CASSSRTGSGNTIYF
TGCGCCAGCAGCTCCCGGACCGGCTCTGGAAACACCATATATTTT
>TRBJ2-7|once|-|TRBV7-2
CASSFTVSYEQYF
TGTGCCAGCAGCTTCACGGTATCCTACGAGCAGTACTTC
>TRBJ2-1|-|TRBD1|TRBV11-3
CASSFGDTGGRINEQFF
TGTGCCAGCAGCTTCGGCGATACAGGGGGCAGGATTAATGAGCAGTTCTTC
>TRBJ1-2|-|-|TRBV6-6
CASSPSRSREYGYTF
TGTGCCAGCAGCCCGAGTAGGTCTCGGGAGTATGGCTACACCTTC
>TRBJ2-7|-|-|TRBV19
CASSTRWNEQYF
TGTGCCAGTAGTACCCGCTGGAACGAGCAGTACTTC
>TRBJ1-2|-|TRBD1|TRBV7-9
CASSFQYRGLGYTF
TGTGCCAGCAGCTTTCAGTACAGGGGGCTAGGCTACACCTTC
>TRBJ2-1|-|-|TRBV4-3
CASSQGVVAVNMEQFF
TGCGCCAGCAGCCAAGGCGTGGTAGCGGTTAATATGGAGCAGTTCTTC
>TRBJ2-1|few|-|TRBV6-6
CASSYSWKGAGNEQFF
TGTGCCAGCAGTTACTCGTGGAAGGGGGCGGGGAATGAGCAGTTCTTC
>TRBJ1-1|few|TRBD1|TRBV6-1
CASSRGTGNTEAFF
TGTGCCAGCAGCCGAGGGACAGGGAACACTGAAGCTTTCTTT
>TRBJ1-3|-|-|TRBV21-1
CATPRGSGNTIYF
TGTGCCACCCCCAGGGGCTCTGGAAACACCATATATTTT
>TRBJ1-1|-|-|TRBV30
CAWSRENTEAFF
TGTGCCTGGTCTAGGGAGAACACTGAAGCTTTCTTT
>TRBJ2-1|-|-|TRBV28
CASSLGASTFGEQFF
TGTGCCAGCAGTTTAGGAGCTAGTACATTCGGTGAGCAGTTCTTC
>TRBJ1-5|-|TRBD1|TRBV7-2
CASSLKTGQNQPQHF
TGTGCCAGCAGCTTAAAGACAGGGCAAAATCAGCCCCAGCATTTT
>TRBJ1-1|medium-sized|-|TRBV28
CASGNREGTEAFF
TGTGCCAGCGGAAACAGGGAGGGCACTGAAGCTTTCTTT
>TRBJ1-1|few|TRBD1|TRBV4-1
CASSQTGVLNTEAFF
TGCGCCAGCAGCCAGACAGGGGTCTTGAACACTGAAGCTTTCTTT
>TRBJ2-2|-|TRBD2|TRBV6-6
CASRPAGERDTGELFF
TGTGCCAGCAGACCAGCGGGAGAGAGAGACACCGGGGAGCTGTTTTTT
>TRBJ2-7|-|-|TRBV19
CASSRTATYEQYF
TGTGCCAGTAGTAGGACAGCCACCTACGAGCAGTACTTC
>TRBJ2-5|once|TRBD1|TRBV19
CASSRDRDRKETQYF
TGTGCCAGTAGTAGAGACCGGGACAGAAAAGAGACCCAGTACTTC
>TRBJ1-2|-|-|TRBV29-1
CSVEGPQLYGYTF
TGCAGCGTTGAAGGACCCCAACTCTATGGCTACACCTTC
>TRBJ1-2|-|TRBD1|TRBV6-5
CAGSFSGTGRGYTF
TGTGCCGGCAGTTTTTCCGGGACAGGGCGCGGCTACACCTTC
>TRBJ2-7|few|TRBD1|TRBV5-5
CASSSTGQGADEQYF
TGTGCCAGCAGCTCAACGGGGCAGGGGGCAGACGAGCAGTACTTC
>TRBJ2-3|-|-|TRBV7-2
CASSLRGRGGLAADTQYF
TGTGCCAGCAGCTTAAGGGGCCGAGGCGGGCTAGCCGCAGATACGCAGTATTTT
>TRBJ1-5|-|-|TRBV7-9
CASSLGLGANQPQHF
TGTGCCAGCAGCTTAGGGTTAGGGGCGAATCAGCCCCAGCATTTT
>TRBJ2-3|few|-|TRBV4-3
CASSQEGTSTDTQYF
TGCGCCAGCAGCCAAGAAGGAACAAGCACAGATACGCAGTATTTT
>TRBJ2-7|-|-|TRBV27
CASSLSGLPLEQYF
TGTGCCAGCAGTTTATCGGGGCTACCCCTAGAGCAGTACTTC
>TRBJ2-5|-|TRBD1|TRBV7-2
CASSISHRGQETQYF
TGTGCCAGCAGCATATCCCACAGGGGGCAAGAGACCCAGTACTTC
>TRBJ1-4|once|TRBD1|TRBV23-1
CASNHRGIAEKLFF
TGCGCCAGCAATCACAGGGGCATTGCTGAAAAACTGTTTTTT
>TRBJ2-7|-|-|TRBV6-6
CASRWSRGEMYYEQYF
TGTGCCAGCAGGTGGTCCAGGGGGGAGATGTACTACGAGCAGTACTTC
>TRBJ1-3|-|-|TRBV30
CAWSGLAGNTIYF
TGTGCCTGGAGTGGGTTAGCGGGAAACACCATATATTTT
>TRBJ2-2|-|-|TRBV6-5
CASSGSVEAGELFF
TGTGCCAGCAGCGGGAGCGTAGAAGCCGGGGAGCTGTTTTTT
>TRBJ1-4|-|-|TRBV9
CASSVGREATNEKLFF
TGTGCCAGCAGCGTAGGCAGGGAGGCAACTAATGAAAAACTGTTTTTT
>TRBJ2-1|-|TRBD2|TRBV28
CASSLSFGTSGPLGQFF
TGTGCCAGCAGTTTATCCTTCGGGACTAGCGGGCCCCTAGGGCAGTTCTTC
>TRBJ2-3|-|TRBD2|TRBV6-6
CATNLLAGGDTQYF
TGTGCCACCAACCTCTTAGCGGGCGGGGATACGCAGTATTTT
>TRBJ1-1|-|-|TRBV7-9
CASSLALGKAEAFF
TGTGCCAGCAGCTTAGCGCTAGGAAAGGCTGAAGCTTTCTTT
>TRBJ2-6|-|-|TRBV19
CASTPGGASGANVLTF
TGTGCCAGTACCCCAGGAGGGGCTTCTGGGGCCAACGTCCTGACTTTC
>TRBJ1-6|-|-|TRBV6-5
CASSWGLGNSPLHF
TGTGCCAGCAGTTGGGGGTTGGGTAATTCACCCCTCCACTTT
>TRBJ2-3|-|-|TRBV10-1
CASSEDGSGRGQYF
TGCGCCAGCAGTGAAGATGGATCCGGCCGAGGGCAGTATTTT
>TRBJ2-2|-|-|TRBV18
CASSPPNTPNTGELFF
TGTGCCAGCTCACCACCGAACACCCCGAACACCGGGGAGCTGTTTTTT
>TRBJ1-4|-|TRBD1|TRBV28
CASGSRGLGLFF
TGTGCCAGCGGATCCAGGGGGCTCGGACTGTTTTTT